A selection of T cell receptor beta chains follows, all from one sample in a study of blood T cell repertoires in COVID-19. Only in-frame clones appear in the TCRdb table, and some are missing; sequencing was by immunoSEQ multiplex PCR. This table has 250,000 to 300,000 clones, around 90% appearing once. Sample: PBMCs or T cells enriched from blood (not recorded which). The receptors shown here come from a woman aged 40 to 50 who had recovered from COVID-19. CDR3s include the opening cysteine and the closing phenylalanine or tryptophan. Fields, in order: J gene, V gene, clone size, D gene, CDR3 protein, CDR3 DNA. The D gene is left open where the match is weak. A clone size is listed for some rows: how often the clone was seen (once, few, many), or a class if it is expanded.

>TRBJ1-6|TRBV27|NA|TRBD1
CASSPAGTGVNSPLHF
TGTGCCAGCAGTCCTGCCGGGACAGGGGTTAATTCACCCCTCCACTTT
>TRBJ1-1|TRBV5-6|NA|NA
CASSSTPGGNTEAFF
TGTGCCAGCAGCTCTACTCCCGGGGGGAACACTGAAGCTTTCTTT
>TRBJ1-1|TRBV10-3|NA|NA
CAISGRDINTEAFF
TGTGCCATCAGTGGAAGGGACATCAACACTGAAGCTTTCTTT
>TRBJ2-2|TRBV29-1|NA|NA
CSVSGSAGLNTGELFF
TGCAGCGTTTCCGGCAGCGCGGGGCTGAACACCGGGGAGCTGTTTTTT
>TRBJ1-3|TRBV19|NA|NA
CASSSTGVSGNTIYF
TGTGCCAGTAGTTCCACAGGAGTCTCTGGAAACACCATATATTTT
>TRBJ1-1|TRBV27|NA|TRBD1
CASSPWTGGPNTEAFF
TGTGCCAGCAGTCCTTGGACAGGGGGCCCGAACACTGAAGCTTTCTTT
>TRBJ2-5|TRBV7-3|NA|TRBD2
CASSRTSRETQYF
TGTGCCAGCAGCCGGACTAGCAGGGAGACCCAGTACTTC
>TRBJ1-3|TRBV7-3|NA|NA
CASSSGSGAAGNTIYF
TGTGCCAGCAGCTCAGGATCAGGGGCGGCTGGAAACACCATATATTTT
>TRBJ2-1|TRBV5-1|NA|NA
CASSRMTAPEQFF
TGCGCCAGCAGCCGAATGACAGCTCCTGAGCAGTTCTTC
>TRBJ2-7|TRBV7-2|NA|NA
CASSTGTPSLEQYF
TGTGCCAGCAGCACCGGGACTCCCTCTCTCGAGCAGTACTTC
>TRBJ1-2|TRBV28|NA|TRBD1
CASSLDRGYTF
TGTGCCAGCAGTTTAGACAGGGGATATACCTTC
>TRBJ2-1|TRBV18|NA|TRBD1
CASSPLGQGWNEQFF
TGTGCCAGCTCCCCCCTGGGACAGGGTTGGAATGAGCAGTTCTTC
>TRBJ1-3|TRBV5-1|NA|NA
CASSDPKGGNTIYF
TGCGCCAGCAGCGATCCCAAGGGGGGAAACACCATATATTTT
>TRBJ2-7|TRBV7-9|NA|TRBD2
CASSSVGLADYEQYF
TGTGCCAGCAGCTCGGTGGGGCTAGCGGACTACGAGCAGTACTTC
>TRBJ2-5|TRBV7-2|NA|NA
CASSFNPGQETQYF
TGTGCCAGCAGCTTTAATCCGGGACAAGAGACCCAGTACTTC
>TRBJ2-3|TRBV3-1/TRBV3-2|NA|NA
CASSQAGGFVDTQYF
TGTGCCAGCAGCCAAGCGGGGGGCTTTGTCGATACGCAGTATTTT
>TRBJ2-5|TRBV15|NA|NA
CATSRGDKETQYF
TGTGCCACCAGCAGGGGAGATAAAGAGACCCAGTACTTC
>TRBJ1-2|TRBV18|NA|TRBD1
CASSAGTDNGYTF
TGTGCCAGCTCAGCTGGGACAGACAATGGCTACACCTTC
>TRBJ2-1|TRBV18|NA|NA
CASSPSVATGNEQFF
TGTGCCAGCTCACCAAGCGTGGCGACGGGCAATGAGCAGTTCTTC
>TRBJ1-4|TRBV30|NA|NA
CAWSVRGRLGEKLFF
TGTGCCTGGAGTGTACGAGGGAGGTTAGGGGAAAAACTGTTTTTT
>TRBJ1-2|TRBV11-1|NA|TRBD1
CASSPDRAYGYTF
TGTGCCAGCAGTCCCGACAGGGCCTATGGCTACACCTTC
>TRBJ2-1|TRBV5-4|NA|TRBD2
CASSLRTSGGNNEQFF
TGTGCCAGCAGTTTAAGGACTAGCGGGGGGAACAATGAGCAGTTCTTC
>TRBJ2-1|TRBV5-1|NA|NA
CASGGGQTYNEQFF
TGCGCCAGCGGTGGTGGGCAGACCTACAATGAGCAGTTCTTC
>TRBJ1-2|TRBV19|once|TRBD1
CASSMGRDRGGGYTF
TGTGCCAGTAGTATGGGCCGGGACAGAGGCGGTGGCTACACCTTC
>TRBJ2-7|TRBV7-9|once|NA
CASSLGAVTYF
TGTGCCAGCAGCTTAGGAGCGGTGACGTACTTC
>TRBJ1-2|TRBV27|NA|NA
CASSISPQGLTNYGYTF
TGTGCCAGCAGTATCAGCCCCCAGGGGTTGACTAACTATGGCTACACCTTC
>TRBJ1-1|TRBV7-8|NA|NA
CASSLRESSTEAFF
TGTGCCAGCAGCTTACGAGAATCGAGCACTGAAGCTTTCTTT